This T cell receptor beta chain originates from a study of shared T cell receptors in the human thymus. The CDR3 length is 18 residues. The junction had 7 bases not matched to a gene; V was cut back by 3 bases and J by 3 bases. Germline loops: CDR1 MNHEY, CDR2 SMNVEV (reference sequence). Libraries were prepared by immunoSEQ multiplex PCR; TCRdb keeps only in-frame clonotypes and omits some of them. The table shows about 660,000 clones, with about 90% occurring only once. These data also featured in a second study, about human thymus T cells. That study reports: Immunologically healthy infants in Finland undergoing congenital heart defect surgery were the donors. Highly overlapping thymic repertoires among unrelated individuals were reported in related research.

The origin of this receptor is a boy less than two years old with a congenital heart defect. The specimen sequenced was thymocytes. The rearrangement uses TRBV27 and TRBJ2-6, with 11 positions matching TRBD1. CDR3 sequence (DNA): TGTGCCAGCAGTTTCTGGGACAGGGGGTCTCATGGGGCCAACGTCCTGACTTTC. It translates to CASSFWDRGSHGANVLTF.